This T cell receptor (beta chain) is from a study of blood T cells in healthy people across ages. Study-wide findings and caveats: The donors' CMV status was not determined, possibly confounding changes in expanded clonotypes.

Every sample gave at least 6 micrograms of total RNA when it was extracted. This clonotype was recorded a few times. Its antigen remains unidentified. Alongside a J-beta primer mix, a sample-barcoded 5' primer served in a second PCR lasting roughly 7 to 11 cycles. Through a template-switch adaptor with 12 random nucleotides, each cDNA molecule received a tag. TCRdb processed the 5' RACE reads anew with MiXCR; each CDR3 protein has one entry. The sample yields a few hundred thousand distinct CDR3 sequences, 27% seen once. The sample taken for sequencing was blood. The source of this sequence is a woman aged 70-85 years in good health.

CDR3 sequence: CASSLDPQGYEKLFF. CDR3 coding DNA: TGTGCCAGCAGCTTAGATCCACAGGGGTACGAAAAACTGTTTTTT. The chain couples TRBV7-2 to TRBJ1-4, with TRBD1 matching over 7 bases. The CDR3 sequence is 15 residues long. Trimming at V came to 1 base and at J to 8 bases, leaving 7 bases not matched to a gene. Per the germline V gene, CDR1 is SGHTA and CDR2 is FQGNSA. The variable domain in full, with the rest retrieved from reference TRBV7-2 and TRBJ1-4, is GAGVSQSPSNKVTEKGKDVELRCDPISGHTALYWYRQSLGQGLEFLIYFQGNSAPDKSGLPSDRFSAERTGGSVSTLTIQRTQQEDSAVYLCASSLDPQGYEKLFFGSGTQLSVL.